What follows is one TCR beta chain and its context. The entry originates in a study of blood T cell repertoires in COVID-19. Study summary: Both acute and convalescent COVID-19 samples were obtained from the United States, Italy and Spain. Sample material is recorded as cDNA or gDNA derived from T cells, B-cell-depleted T cells, or PBMCs.

In Seattle, patients joined the study during active infection and were tracked longitudinally. As handled by the study authors: Nucleated cell number was recorded as an estimate derived from reference gene primer amplification. Only in-frame clones appear in the TCRdb table, and some are missing; sequencing was by immunoSEQ multiplex PCR. For V, J and clone size, that table is used; D and trimming come from the DNA. The sample holds about 220,000 clones; 82% are singletons and the top ten take about 4.8%. Germline CDR1 is SGHVS and CDR2 is FQNEAQ. The CDR3 runs to 14 residues. V dropped 2 bases and J dropped 7; count of bases not matched to a gene: 7.

The receptor was derived from a woman in her 70s with COVID-19, enrolled during active disease. Sequences were obtained from peripheral blood. V usage is TRBV7-8 and J usage is TRBJ1-1; 7 bases match TRBD1. CDR3 nucleotides: TGTGCCAGCAGCTTAAGACAGGGTGAAAGTGAAGCTTTCTTT. Its protein is CASSLRQGESEAFF. The variable domain in full, with the rest retrieved from reference TRBV7-8 and TRBJ1-1, is GAGVSQSPRYKVAKRGQDVALRCDPISGHVSLFWYQQALGQGPEFLTYFQNEAQLDKSGLPSDRFFAERPEGSVSTLKIQRTQQEDSAVYLCASSLRQGESEAFFGQGTRLTVV.